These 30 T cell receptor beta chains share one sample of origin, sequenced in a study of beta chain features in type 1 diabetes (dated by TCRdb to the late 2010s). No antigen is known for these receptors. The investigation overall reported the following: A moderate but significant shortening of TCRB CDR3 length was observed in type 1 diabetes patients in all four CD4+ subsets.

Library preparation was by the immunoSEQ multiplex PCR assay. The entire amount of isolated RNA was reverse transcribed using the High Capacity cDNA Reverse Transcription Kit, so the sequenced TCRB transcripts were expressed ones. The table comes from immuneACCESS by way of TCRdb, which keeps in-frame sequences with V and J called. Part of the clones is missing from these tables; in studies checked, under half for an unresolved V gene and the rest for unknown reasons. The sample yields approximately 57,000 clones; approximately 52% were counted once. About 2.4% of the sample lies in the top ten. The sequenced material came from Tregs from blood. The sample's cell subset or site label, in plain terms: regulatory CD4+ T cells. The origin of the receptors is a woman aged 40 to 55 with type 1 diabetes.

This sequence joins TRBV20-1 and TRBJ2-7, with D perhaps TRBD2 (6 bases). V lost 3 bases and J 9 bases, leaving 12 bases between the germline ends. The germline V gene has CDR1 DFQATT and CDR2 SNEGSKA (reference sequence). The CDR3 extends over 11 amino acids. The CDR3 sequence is CSASPSEGQYF. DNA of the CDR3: TGCAGTGCTAGTCCTTCGGAGGGGCAGTACTTC.

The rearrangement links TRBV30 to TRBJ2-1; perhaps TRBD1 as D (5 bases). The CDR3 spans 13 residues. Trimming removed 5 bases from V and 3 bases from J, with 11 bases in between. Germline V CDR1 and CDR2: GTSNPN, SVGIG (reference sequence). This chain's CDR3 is CAWGGTGYNEQFF. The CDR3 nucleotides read TGTGCCTGGGGCGGTACAGGCTACAATGAGCAGTTCTTC. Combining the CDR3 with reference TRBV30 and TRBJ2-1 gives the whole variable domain SQTIHQWPATLVQPVGSPLSLECTVEGTSNPNLYWYRQAAGRGLQLLFYSVGIGQISSEVPQNLSASRPQDRQFILSSKKLLLSDSGFYLCAWGGTGYNEQFFGPGTRLTVL.

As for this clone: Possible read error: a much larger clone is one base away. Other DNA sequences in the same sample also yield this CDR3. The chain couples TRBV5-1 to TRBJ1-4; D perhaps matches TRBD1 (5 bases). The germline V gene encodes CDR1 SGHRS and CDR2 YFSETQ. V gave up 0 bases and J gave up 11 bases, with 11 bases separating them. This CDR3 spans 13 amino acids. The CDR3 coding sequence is TGCGCCAGCAGCTTGGAGGGGCGGGGGAAACTGTTTTTT. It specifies CASSLEGRGKLFF.

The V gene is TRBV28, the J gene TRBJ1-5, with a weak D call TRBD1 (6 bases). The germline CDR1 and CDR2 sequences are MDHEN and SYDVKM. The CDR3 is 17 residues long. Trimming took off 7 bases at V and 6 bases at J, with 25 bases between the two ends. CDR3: CASNTPTGTLAGQPQHF. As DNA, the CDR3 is TGTGCCAGCAATACCCCGACCGGGACATTGGCGGGTCAGCCCCAGCATTTT. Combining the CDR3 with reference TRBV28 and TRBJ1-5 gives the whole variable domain DVKVTQSSRYLVKRTGEKVFLECVQDMDHENMFWYRQDPGLGLRLIYFSYDVKMKEKGDIPEGYSVSREKKERFSLILESASTNQTSMYLCASNTPTGTLAGQPQHFGDGTRLSIL.

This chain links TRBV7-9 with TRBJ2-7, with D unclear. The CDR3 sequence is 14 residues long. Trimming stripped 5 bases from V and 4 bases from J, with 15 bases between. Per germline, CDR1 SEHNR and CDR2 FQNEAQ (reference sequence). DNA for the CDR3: TGTGCCAGCAGCCTCCGCGAGGCCGGATACGAGCAGTACTTC. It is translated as CASSLREAGYEQYF.

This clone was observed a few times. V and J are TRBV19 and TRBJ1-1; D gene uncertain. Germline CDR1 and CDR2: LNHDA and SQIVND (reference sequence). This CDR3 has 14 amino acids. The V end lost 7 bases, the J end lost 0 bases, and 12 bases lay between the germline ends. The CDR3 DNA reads TGTGCCAGTACCCAGGACGGGATGAACACTGAAGCTTTCTTT. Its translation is CASTQDGMNTEAFF.

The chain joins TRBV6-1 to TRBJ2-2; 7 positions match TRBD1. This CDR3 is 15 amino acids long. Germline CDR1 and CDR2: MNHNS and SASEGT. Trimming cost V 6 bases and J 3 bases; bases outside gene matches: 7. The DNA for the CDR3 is TGTGCCAGCAGAGATACAGGGGTATACACCGGGGAGCTGTTTTTT. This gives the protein CASRDTGVYTGELFF.

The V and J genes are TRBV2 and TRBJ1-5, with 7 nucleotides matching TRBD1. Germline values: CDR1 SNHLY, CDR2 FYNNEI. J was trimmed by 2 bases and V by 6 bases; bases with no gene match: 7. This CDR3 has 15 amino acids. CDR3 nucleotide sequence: TGTGCCAGCAGCAGACAGGGCAGAGGCAATCAGCCCCAGCATTTT. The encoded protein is CASSRQGRGNQPQHF.

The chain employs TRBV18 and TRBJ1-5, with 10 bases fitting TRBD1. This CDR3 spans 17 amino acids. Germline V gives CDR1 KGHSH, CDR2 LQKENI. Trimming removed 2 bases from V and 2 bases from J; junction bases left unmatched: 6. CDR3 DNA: TGTGCCAGCTCACCAGGACGAGGGACAGGGGGCAATCAGCCCCAGCATTTT. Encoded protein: CASSPGRGTGGNQPQHF.

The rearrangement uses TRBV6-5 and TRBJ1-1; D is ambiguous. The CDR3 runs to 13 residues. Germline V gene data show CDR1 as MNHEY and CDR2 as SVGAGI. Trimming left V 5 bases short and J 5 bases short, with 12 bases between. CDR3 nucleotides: TGTGCCAGCAGTCCTCCTGCCGGGACTGAAGCTTTCTTT. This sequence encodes CASSPPAGTEAFF.

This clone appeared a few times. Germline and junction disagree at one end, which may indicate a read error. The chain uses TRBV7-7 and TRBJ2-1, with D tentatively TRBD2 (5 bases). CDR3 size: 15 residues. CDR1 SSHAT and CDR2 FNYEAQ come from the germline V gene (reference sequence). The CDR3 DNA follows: TGTGCTAGCAGCTTAGACTGGGAGAGCTACAATGAGCAGTTCTTC. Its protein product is CASSLDWESYNEQFF.

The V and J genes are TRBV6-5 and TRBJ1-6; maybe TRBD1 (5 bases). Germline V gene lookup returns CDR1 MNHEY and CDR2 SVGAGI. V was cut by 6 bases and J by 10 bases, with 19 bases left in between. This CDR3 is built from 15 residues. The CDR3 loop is CASRDPQGWNSPLHF. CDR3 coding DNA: TGTGCCAGCAGGGACCCGCAGGGTTGGAACTCACCCCTCCACTTT.

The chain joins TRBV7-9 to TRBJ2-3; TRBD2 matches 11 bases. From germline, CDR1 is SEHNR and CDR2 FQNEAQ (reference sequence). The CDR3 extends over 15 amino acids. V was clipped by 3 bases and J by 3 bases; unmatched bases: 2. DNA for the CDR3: TGTGCCAGCAGCTTCCTAGCGGGGGGAACAGATACGCAGTATTTT. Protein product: CASSFLAGGTDTQYF.

CDR3 bases: TGTGCCAGCAGCGACAGAGGTGGGGCGGACACTGAAGCTTTCTTT. Translation: CASSDRGGADTEAFF. V usage is TRBV7-9 and J usage is TRBJ1-1, with D possibly TRBD1 on 5 matching bases. Trimming pared 5 bases from V and 3 bases from J, leaving 16 bases between. The germline CDR1 and CDR2 sequences are SEHNR and FQNEAQ (reference sequence). The CDR3 has 15 amino acids.

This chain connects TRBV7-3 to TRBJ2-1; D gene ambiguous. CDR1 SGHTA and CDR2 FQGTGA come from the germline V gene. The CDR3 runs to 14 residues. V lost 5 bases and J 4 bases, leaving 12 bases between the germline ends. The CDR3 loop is CASSAPGLYNEQFF. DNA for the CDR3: TGTGCCAGCAGCGCCCCGGGTCTATACAATGAGCAGTTCTTC.

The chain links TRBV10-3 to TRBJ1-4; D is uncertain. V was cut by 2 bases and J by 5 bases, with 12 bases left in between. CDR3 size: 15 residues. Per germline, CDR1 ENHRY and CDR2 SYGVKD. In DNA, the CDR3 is TGTGCCATCAGTGAGCCCGTCGGGAGGAATGAAAAACTGTTTTTT. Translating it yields CAISEPVGRNEKLFF.

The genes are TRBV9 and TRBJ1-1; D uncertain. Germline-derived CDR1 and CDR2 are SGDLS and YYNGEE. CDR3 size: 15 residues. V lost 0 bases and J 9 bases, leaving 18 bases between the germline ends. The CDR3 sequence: CASSVGTGRIRKAFF. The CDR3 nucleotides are TGTGCCAGCAGCGTAGGTACGGGAAGAATCCGTAAAGCTTTCTTT.

CDR3 sequence reads: CASRGPWRGGYTF. The CDR3 nucleotides read TGTGCCAGCAGGGGCCCTTGGCGTGGAGGCTACACCTTC. The chain is built from TRBV25-1 and TRBJ1-2; D remains unclear. Germline values: CDR1 MGHDK, CDR2 SYGVNS. V lost 6 bases and J lost 8, with 16 bases in between. This CDR3 spans 13 amino acids.

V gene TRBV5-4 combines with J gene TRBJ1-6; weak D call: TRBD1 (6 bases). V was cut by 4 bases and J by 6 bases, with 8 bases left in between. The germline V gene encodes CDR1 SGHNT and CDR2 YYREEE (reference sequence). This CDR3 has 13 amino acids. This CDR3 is CASSPGVNSPLHF. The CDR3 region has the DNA TGTGCCAGCAGCCCAGGGGTTAATTCACCCCTCCACTTT. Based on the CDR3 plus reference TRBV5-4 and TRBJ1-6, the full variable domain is ETGVTQSPTHLIKTRGQQVTLRCSSQSGHNTVSWYQQALGQGPQFIFQYYREEENGRGNFPPRFSGLQFPNYSSELNVNALELDDSALYLCASSPGVNSPLHFGNGTRLTVT.

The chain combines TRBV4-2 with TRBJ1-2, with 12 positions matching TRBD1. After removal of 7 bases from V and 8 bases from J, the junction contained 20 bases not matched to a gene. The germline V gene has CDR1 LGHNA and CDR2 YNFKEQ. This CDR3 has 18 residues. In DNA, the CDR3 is TGTGCCAGCAACTTTCACCGGGACAGGGGGCTCCTTGCGGGGGGCTACACCTTC. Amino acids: CASNFHRDRGLLAGGYTF.

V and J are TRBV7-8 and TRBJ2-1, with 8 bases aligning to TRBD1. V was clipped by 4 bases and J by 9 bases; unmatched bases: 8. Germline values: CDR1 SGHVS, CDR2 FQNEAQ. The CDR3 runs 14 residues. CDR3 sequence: CASSSDRGRSEQFF. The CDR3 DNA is TGTGCCAGCAGCTCAGACAGGGGTAGGAGTGAGCAGTTCTTC. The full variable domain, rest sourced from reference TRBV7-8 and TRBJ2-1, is GAGVSQSPRYKVAKRGQDVALRCDPISGHVSLFWYQQALGQGPEFLTYFQNEAQLDKSGLPSDRFFAERPEGSVSTLKIQRTQQEDSAVYLCASSSDRGRSEQFFGPGTRLTVL.

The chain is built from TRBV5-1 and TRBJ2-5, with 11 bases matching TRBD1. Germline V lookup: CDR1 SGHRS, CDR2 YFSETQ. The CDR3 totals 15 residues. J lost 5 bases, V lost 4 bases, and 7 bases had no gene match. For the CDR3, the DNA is TGCGCCAGCAGCAACTCCGGACAGGGGGCTGAGACCCAGTACTTC. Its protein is CASSNSGQGAETQYF.

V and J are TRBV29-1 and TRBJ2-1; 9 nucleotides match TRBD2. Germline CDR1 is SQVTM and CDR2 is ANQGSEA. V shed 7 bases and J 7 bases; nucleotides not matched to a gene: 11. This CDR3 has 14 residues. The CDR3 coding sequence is TGCAGCGACGTGGCGCGGGAGGGCCGGAATGAGCAGTTCTTC. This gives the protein CSDVAREGRNEQFF.

The CDR3: CASSLGASREAFF. The CDR3 region has the DNA TGTGCCAGCAGCTTAGGGGCCTCGCGTGAAGCTTTCTTT. V usage is TRBV11-3 and J usage is TRBJ1-1; D unresolved. Per the germline V gene, CDR1 is SGHNT and CDR2 is YENEEA. Trimming pared 1 base from V and 7 bases from J, leaving 10 bases between. CDR3 length: 13 amino acids.

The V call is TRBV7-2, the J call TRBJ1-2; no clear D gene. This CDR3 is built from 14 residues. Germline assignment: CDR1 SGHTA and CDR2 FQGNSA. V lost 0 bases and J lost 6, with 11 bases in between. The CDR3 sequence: CASSLAAIRHGYTF. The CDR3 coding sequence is TGTGCCAGCAGCTTAGCGGCGATCAGGCATGGCTACACCTTC. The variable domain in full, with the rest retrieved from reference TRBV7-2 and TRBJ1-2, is GAGVSQSPSNKVTEKGKDVELRCDPISGHTALYWYRQSLGQGLEFLIYFQGNSAPDKSGLPSDRFSAERTGGSVSTLTIQRTQQEDSAVYLCASSLAAIRHGYTFGSGTRLTVV.

The CDR3 coding sequence is TGTGCCAGCAGCGTAGGAGTTAGCGGGAGCACCGGGGAGCTGTTTTTT. It yields the protein CASSVGVSGSTGELFF. The chain employs TRBV9 and TRBJ2-2, with TRBD2 matching over 9 bases. Trimming at V came to 0 bases and at J to 4 bases, leaving 4 bases not matched to a gene. Germline CDR1 and CDR2: SGDLS and YYNGEE. There are 16 residues in the CDR3.

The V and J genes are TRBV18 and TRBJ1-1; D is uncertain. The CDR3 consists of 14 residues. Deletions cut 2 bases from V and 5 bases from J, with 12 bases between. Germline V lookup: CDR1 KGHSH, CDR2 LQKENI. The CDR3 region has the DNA TGTGCCAGCTCACCATTGAGGGATGGGACTGAAGCTTTCTTT. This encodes CASSPLRDGTEAFF. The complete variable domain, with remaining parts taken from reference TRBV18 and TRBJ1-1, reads NAGVMQNPRHLVRRRGQEARLRCSPMKGHSHVYWYRQLPEEGLKFMVYLQKENIIDESGMPKERFSAEFPKEGPSILRIQQVVRGDSAAYFCASSPLRDGTEAFFGQGTRLTVV.

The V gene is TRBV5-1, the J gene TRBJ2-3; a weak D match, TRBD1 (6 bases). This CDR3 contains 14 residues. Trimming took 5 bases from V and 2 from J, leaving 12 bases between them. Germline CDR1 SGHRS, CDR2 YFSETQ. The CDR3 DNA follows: TGCGCCAGCAGTACACAGGGAGTCACAGATACGCAGTATTTT. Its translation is CASSTQGVTDTQYF. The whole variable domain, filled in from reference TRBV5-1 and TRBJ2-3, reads KAGVTQTPRYLIKTRGQQVTLSCSPISGHRSVSWYQQTPGQGLQFLFEYFSETQRNKGNFPGRFSGRQFSNSRSEMNVSTLELGDSALYLCASSTQGVTDTQYFGPGTRLTVL.

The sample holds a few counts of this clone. The CDR3 sequence: CASSQGLAGYNEQFF. CDR3 in DNA: TGTGCCAGCAGCCAGGGACTAGCGGGGTACAATGAGCAGTTCTTC. V usage is TRBV7-2 and J usage is TRBJ2-1, with 13 bases lining up with TRBD2. The V segment lost 5 bases and the J segment 4 bases; nucleotides outside the gene matches: 2. The CDR3 length is 15 residues. Per the germline V gene, CDR1 is SGHTA and CDR2 is FQGNSA.

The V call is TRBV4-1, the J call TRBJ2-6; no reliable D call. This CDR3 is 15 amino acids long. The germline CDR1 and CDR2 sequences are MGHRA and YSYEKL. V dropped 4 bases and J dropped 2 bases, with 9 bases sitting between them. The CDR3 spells CASSLFDTGANVLTF. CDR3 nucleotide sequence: TGCGCCAGCAGCCTTTTCGACACTGGGGCCAACGTCCTGACTTTC.